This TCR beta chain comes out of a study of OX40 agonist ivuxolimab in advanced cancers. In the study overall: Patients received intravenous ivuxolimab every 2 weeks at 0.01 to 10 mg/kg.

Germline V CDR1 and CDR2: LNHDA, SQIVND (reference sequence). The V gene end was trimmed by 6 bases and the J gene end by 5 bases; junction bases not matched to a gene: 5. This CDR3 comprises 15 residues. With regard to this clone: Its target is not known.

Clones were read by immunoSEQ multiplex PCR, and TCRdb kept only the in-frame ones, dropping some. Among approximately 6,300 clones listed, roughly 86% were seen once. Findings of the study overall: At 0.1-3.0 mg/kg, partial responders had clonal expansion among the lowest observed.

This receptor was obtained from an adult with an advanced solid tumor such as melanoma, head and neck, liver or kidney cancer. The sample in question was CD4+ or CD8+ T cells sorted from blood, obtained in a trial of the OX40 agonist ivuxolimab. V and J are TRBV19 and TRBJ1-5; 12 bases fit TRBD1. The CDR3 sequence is CASSPGTGGYQPQHF. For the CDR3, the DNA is TGTGCCAGTAGCCCCGGGACAGGGGGCTATCAGCCCCAGCATTTT.